The sequence of this T cell receptor (beta chain) was determined in a study of T cells in Graves' hyperthyroidism and ophthalmopathy. RNA transcripts gave rise to amplified TCR beta CDR3 regions. RT-PCR in the first round (using the HTBI primer set) targeted the TCR CDR3. In TCRdb, the multiplex PCR reads were re-called with MiXCR into one record per CDR3 protein. The top ten hold 8% to 9% of the sample, which has hundreds of thousands of distinct CDR3 sequences, roughly 37% seen once. The CDR3 totals 15 residues. V dropped 6 bases and J dropped 1 base, with 15 bases sitting between them. CDR1 and CDR2 (germline): SEHNR, FQNEAQ (reference sequence). Pregnant or lactating patients were excluded, as were those with uncontrolled infection or other autoimmune disease. This clonotype was counted only a few times.

Sequenced: blood. The clonotype comes from a young man with Graves' hyperthyroidism. The rearrangement links TRBV7-9 to TRBJ1-2, with D perhaps TRBD1 (5 bases). This CDR3 reads CASSDPGHLNYGYTF. In nucleotides, the CDR3 is TGTGCCAGCAGTGACCCAGGACATCTTAACTATGGCTACACCTTC.